The T cell receptor beta chain described here comes from a study of blood T cell repertoires in COVID-19. About the study: COVID-19 samples collected from the United States, Italy and Spain covered acute and convalescent phases.

The sample holds one count of this clone. The ends lost 8 bases at V and 7 bases at J; junction bases unmatched: 8. The length of the CDR3 is 13 residues. The V gene's germline CDR1 is SGHTA and CDR2 FQGNSA. The table came from immunoSEQ multiplex PCR; TCRdb's copy has only in-frame clones and leaves some out. Among 25,000 to 30,000 clones listed, roughly 94% were seen once. This sequence originates from a human donor with active COVID-19. The donor label of this sample is uncertain. The sequenced sample consisted of peripheral blood. V usage is TRBV7-2 and J usage is TRBJ2-7; TRBD1 matches at 10 bases. CDR3 loop: CASGGQGREEQYF. The CDR3 nucleotides read TGTGCCAGCGGGGGACAGGGGCGCGAAGAGCAGTACTTC.